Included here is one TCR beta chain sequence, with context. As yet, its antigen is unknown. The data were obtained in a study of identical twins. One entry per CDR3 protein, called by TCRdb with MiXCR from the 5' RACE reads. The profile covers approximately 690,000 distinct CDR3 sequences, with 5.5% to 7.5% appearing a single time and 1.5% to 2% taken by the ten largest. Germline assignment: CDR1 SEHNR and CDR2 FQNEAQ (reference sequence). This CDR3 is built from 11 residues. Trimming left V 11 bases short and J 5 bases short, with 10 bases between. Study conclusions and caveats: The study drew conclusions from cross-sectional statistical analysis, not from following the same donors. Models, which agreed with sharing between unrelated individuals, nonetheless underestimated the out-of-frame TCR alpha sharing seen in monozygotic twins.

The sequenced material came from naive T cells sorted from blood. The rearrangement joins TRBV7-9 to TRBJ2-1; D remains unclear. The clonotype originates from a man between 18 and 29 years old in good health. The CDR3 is CADETDNEQFF. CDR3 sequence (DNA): TGTGCCGACGAGACGGACAATGAGCAGTTCTTC.